The 3 T cell receptor beta chains below were found in one sample sequenced in a study of control samples from healthy donors and cancer patients. Repertoires were generated with immunoSEQ multiplex PCR, while TCRdb's copy carries only in-frame clones and drops some. The repertoire has 150,000 to 190,000 clones, over 85% of them found once; the top ten carry approximately 2.5%. The sample consisted of blood. These receptors all come from a man aged 50 or older in good health.

The CDR3 sequence: CASSLGVGRGFNSGNTIYF. The CDR3, as DNA: TGTGCCAGCAGCTTAGGGGTGGGCCGGGGATTCAACTCTGGAAACACCATATATTTT. The chain has TRBV7-9 and TRBJ1-3, with D unresolved. The length of the CDR3 is 19 residues. V lost 1 base and J lost 0, with 19 bases in between. Germline V CDR1 and CDR2: SEHNR, FQNEAQ (reference sequence). Filled out from reference TRBV7-9 and TRBJ1-3, the complete variable domain reads DTGVSQNPRHKITKRGQNVTFRCDPISEHNRLYWYRQTLGQGPEFLTYFQNEAQLEKSRLLSDRFSAERPKGSFSTLEIQRTEQGDSAMYLCASSLGVGRGFNSGNTIYFGEGSWLTVV.

This clone showed up just once. This chain links TRBV9 with TRBJ2-7, with D perhaps matching TRBD2 (7 bases). V was cut by 0 bases and J by 4 bases, with 11 bases left in between. This CDR3 comprises 14 residues. Germline-derived CDR1 and CDR2 are SGDLS and YYNGEE. CDR3 in DNA: TGTGCCAGCAGCGTAGAGGGGGGGATATACGAGCAGTACTTC. Translating it yields CASSVEGGIYEQYF.

This clone occurred once. This chain joins TRBV6-5 and TRBJ1-5, with 7 bases that match TRBD1. The trim removed 10 bases at V and 2 bases at J, leaving 5 bases unmatched. The CDR3 loop spans 13 amino acids. From germline, CDR1 is MNHEY and CDR2 SVGAGI. The CDR3 bases are TGTGCCACCCTAGACAGGGGCAATCAGCCCCAGCATTTT. Protein product: CATLDRGNQPQHF.